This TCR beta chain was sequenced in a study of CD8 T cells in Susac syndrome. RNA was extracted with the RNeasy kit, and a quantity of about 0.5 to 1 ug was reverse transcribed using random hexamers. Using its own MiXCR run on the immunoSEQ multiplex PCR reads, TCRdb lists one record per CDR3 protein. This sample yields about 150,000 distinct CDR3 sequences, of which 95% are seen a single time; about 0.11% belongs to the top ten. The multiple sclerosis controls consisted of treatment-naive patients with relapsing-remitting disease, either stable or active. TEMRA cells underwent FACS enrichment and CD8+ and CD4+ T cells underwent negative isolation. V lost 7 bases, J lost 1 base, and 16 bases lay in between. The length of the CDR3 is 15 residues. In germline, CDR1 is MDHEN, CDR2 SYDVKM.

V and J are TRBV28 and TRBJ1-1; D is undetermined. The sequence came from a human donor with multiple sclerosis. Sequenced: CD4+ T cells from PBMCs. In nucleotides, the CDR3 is TGTGCCAGCATCCTCGGACCGATGGCGAACACTGAAGCTTTCTTT. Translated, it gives CASILGPMANTEAFF.